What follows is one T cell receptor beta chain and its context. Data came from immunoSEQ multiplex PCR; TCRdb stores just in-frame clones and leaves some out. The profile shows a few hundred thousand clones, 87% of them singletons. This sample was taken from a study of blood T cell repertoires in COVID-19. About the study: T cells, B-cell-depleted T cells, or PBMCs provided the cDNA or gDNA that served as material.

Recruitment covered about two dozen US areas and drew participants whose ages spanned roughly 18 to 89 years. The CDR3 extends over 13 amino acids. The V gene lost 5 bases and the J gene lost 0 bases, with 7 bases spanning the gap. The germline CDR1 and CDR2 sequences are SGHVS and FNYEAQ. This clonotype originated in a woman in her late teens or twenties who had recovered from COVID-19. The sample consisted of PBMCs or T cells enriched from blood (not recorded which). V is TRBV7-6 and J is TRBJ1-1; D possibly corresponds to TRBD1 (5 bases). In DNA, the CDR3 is TGTGCCAGCAGCGACAGCATGAACACTGAAGCTTTCTTT. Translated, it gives CASSDSMNTEAFF.